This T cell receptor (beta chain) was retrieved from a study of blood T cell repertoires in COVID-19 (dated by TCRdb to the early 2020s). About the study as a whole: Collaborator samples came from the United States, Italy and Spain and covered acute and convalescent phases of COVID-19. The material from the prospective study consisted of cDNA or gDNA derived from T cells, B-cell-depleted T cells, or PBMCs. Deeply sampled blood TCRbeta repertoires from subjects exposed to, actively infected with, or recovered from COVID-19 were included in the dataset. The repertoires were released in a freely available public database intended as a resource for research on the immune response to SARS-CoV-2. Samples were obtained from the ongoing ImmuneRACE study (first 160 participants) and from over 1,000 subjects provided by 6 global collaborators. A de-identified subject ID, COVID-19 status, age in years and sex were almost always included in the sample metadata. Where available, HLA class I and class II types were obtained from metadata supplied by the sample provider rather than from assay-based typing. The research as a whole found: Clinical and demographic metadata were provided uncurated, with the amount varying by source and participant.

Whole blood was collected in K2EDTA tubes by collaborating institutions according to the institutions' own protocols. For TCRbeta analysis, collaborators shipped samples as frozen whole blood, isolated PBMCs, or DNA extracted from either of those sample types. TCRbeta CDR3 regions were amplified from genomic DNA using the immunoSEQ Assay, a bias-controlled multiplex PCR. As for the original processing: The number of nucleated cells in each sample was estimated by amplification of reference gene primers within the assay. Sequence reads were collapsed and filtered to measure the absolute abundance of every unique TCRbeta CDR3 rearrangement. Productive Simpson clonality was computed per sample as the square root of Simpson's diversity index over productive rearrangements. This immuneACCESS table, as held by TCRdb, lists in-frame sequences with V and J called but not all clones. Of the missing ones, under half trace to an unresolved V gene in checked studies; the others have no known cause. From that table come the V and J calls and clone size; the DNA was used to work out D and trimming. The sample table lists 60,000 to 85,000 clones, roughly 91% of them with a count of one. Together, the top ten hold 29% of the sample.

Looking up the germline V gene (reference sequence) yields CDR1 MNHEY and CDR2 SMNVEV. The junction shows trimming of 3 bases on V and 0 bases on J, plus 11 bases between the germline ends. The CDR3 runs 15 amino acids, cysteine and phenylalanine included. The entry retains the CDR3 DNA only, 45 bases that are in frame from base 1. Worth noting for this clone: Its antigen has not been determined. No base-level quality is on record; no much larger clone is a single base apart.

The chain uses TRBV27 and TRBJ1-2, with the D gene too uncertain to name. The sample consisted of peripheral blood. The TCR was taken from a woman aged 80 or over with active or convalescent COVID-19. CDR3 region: CASSFLREANYGYTF. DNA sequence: TGTGCCAGCAGTTTTTTGCGGGAAGCTAACTATGGCTACACCTTC.